The 12 T cell receptor beta chains presented below share a single source sample, sequenced in a study of technical replicates of blood from a few donors. Method: immunoSEQ multiplex PCR; TCRdb's copy keeps in-frame clones and lacks some. The sample shows around 83,000 clones, around 94% of them seen only once. The sequenced material came from T cells isolated from PBMCs. Source of these receptors: a human donor in good health.

V is TRBV11-2 and J is TRBJ2-7; 9 bases are a match to TRBD2. Germline CDR1 reads SGHAT; CDR2 reads FQNNGV. CDR3 length: 15 residues. J was trimmed by 4 bases and V by 3 bases; bases with no gene match: 7. The CDR3 is CASSLVAGDVYEQYF. In DNA form, the CDR3 reads TGTGCCAGCAGCTTGGTAGCGGGAGATGTTTACGAGCAGTACTTC.

This clone was seen a few times. The rearrangement links TRBV9 to TRBJ1-1; the match to TRBD1 covers 7 bases. V trimming: 5 bases; J trimming: 0 bases; junction bases outside the gene matches: 1. The CDR3 has 13 amino acids. The germline gives CDR1 SGDLS, CDR2 YYNGEE. The CDR3 DNA reads as TGTGCCAGCAGACAGGGGTTGAACACTGAAGCTTTCTTT. This translates into CASRQGLNTEAFF. Full variable domain (outside the CDR3, taken from reference TRBV9 and TRBJ1-1): DSGVTQTPKHLITATGQRVTLRCSPRSGDLSVYWYQQSLDQGLQFLIQYYNGEERAKGNILERFSAQQFPDLHSELNLSSLELGDSALYFCASRQGLNTEAFFGQGTRLTVV.

The rearrangement joins TRBV4-1 to TRBJ2-2; 11 bases map to TRBD1. The CDR3 covers 15 residues. The germline CDR1 and CDR2 sequences are MGHRA and YSYEKL. V lost 11 bases, J lost 9 bases, and 14 bases stayed unmatched. CDR3 in DNA: TGCGCCTCTCTATCCGGGACAGGGGGAGGAAGGGAGCTGTTTTTT. Protein sequence: CASLSGTGGGRELFF.

This clone has only one observation. The gene calls are TRBV7-9 and TRBJ1-1; possibly TRBD1 for D (6 bases). CDR1 and CDR2 from the germline V gene are SEHNR and FQNEAQ (reference sequence). The V gene lost 1 base and the J gene lost 4 bases, with 16 bases spanning the gap. The CDR3 loop spans 16 amino acids. The CDR3 bases are TGTGCCAGCAGCTTAGAATTAACAGGGTTCGGCACTGAAGCTTTCTTT. As protein: CASSLELTGFGTEAFF.

The chain has TRBV6-6 and TRBJ2-2; possibly TRBD1 for D (6 bases). Trimming took 7 bases from V and 6 from J, leaving 15 bases between them. Germline CDR1 reads MNHNY; CDR2 reads SVGAGI (reference sequence). The CDR3 extends over 14 amino acids. The CDR3 loop is CASIVSPGAGELFF. Here the CDR3 DNA reads TGTGCCAGCATCGTATCCCCAGGGGCCGGGGAGCTGTTTTTT.

The chain is built from TRBV10-2 and TRBJ2-1; the D gene is possibly TRBD1 (7 bases). The CDR3 has 11 amino acids. V lost 11 bases to trimming and J lost 4 bases, with 9 bases between them. CDR1 and CDR2 (germline): WSHSY, SAAADI. The CDR3 DNA reads as TGCGCCGCGGGACAGTACAATGAGCAGTTCTTC. Translated: CAAGQYNEQFF.

The rearrangement links TRBV7-9 to TRBJ1-2; D is undetermined. This CDR3 region has 14 residues. Germline V gene sequence: CDR1 SEHNR, CDR2 FQNEAQ (reference sequence). V was shortened by 1 base and J by 7 bases, with 13 bases between the two germline ends. The CDR3 is CASSLDGRDGGYTF. The CDR3 DNA is TGTGCCAGCAGCTTAGACGGACGGGATGGTGGCTACACCTTC. Drawing the rest from reference TRBV7-9 and TRBJ1-2, the complete variable domain is DTGVSQNPRHKITKRGQNVTFRCDPISEHNRLYWYRQTLGQGPEFLTYFQNEAQLEKSRLLSDRFSAERPKGSFSTLEIQRTEQGDSAMYLCASSLDGRDGGYTFGSGTRLTVV.

V and J are TRBV6-6 and TRBJ2-1, with 10 bases identical to TRBD2. The V and J ends lost 4 bases and 9 bases, in that order; junction bases with no gene match: 9. Germline V lookup: CDR1 MNHNY, CDR2 SVGAGI (reference sequence). The CDR3 is 15 residues long. The CDR3 DNA reads TGTGCCAGCAGTTCCGGGGTAGCGGGAGGAGGTGAGCAGTTCTTC. It encodes CASSSGVAGGGEQFF.

The gene calls are TRBV28 and TRBJ1-5, with unresolved D. The CDR3 totals 13 residues. The V gene lost 5 bases and the J gene lost 7 bases, with 12 bases spanning the gap. In germline, CDR1 is MDHEN, CDR2 SYDVKM. The CDR3 spells CASSRPAGQPQHF. The CDR3 DNA sequence: TGTGCCAGCAGTCGACCCGCCGGGCAGCCCCAGCATTTT.

This sequence joins TRBV5-4 and TRBJ2-7, with 7 bases fitting TRBD1. V lost 4 bases to trimming and J lost 0 bases; unmatched junction nucleotides: 7. The CDR3 is made up of 15 amino acids. CDR1 and CDR2 (germline): SGHNT, YYREEE (reference sequence). The CDR3 is CASSKGQAISYEQYF. The CDR3 DNA follows: TGTGCCAGCAGCAAAGGACAGGCGATCTCCTACGAGCAGTACTTC.

A few counts support this clone. The V call is TRBV29-1, the J call TRBJ1-1; D is unresolved. V lost 4 bases to trimming and J lost 0 bases, with 9 bases between them. Looked up from germline, CDR1 is SQVTM and CDR2 is ANQGSEA. The length of the CDR3 is 13 residues. The CDR3, as DNA: TGCAGCGTTGCTAGAGGGCTGAACACTGAAGCTTTCTTT. Its protein product is CSVARGLNTEAFF. The variable domain in full, with the rest retrieved from reference TRBV29-1 and TRBJ1-1, is SAVISQKPSRDICQRGTSLTIQCQVDSQVTMMFWYRQQPGQSLTLIATANQGSEATYESGFVIDKFPISRPNLTFSTLTVSNMSPEDSSIYLCSVARGLNTEAFFGQGTRLTVV.

DNA of the CDR3: TGTGCCAGCAGTGAGACTAGCGGGGACAATGAGCAGTTCTTC. This encodes CASSETSGDNEQFF. The V gene is TRBV6-1, the J gene TRBJ2-1; 11 bases are shared with TRBD2. Trimming cost V 3 bases and J 5 bases; bases outside gene matches: 0. Looked up from germline, CDR1 is MNHNS and CDR2 is SASEGT. This CDR3 is built from 14 residues.